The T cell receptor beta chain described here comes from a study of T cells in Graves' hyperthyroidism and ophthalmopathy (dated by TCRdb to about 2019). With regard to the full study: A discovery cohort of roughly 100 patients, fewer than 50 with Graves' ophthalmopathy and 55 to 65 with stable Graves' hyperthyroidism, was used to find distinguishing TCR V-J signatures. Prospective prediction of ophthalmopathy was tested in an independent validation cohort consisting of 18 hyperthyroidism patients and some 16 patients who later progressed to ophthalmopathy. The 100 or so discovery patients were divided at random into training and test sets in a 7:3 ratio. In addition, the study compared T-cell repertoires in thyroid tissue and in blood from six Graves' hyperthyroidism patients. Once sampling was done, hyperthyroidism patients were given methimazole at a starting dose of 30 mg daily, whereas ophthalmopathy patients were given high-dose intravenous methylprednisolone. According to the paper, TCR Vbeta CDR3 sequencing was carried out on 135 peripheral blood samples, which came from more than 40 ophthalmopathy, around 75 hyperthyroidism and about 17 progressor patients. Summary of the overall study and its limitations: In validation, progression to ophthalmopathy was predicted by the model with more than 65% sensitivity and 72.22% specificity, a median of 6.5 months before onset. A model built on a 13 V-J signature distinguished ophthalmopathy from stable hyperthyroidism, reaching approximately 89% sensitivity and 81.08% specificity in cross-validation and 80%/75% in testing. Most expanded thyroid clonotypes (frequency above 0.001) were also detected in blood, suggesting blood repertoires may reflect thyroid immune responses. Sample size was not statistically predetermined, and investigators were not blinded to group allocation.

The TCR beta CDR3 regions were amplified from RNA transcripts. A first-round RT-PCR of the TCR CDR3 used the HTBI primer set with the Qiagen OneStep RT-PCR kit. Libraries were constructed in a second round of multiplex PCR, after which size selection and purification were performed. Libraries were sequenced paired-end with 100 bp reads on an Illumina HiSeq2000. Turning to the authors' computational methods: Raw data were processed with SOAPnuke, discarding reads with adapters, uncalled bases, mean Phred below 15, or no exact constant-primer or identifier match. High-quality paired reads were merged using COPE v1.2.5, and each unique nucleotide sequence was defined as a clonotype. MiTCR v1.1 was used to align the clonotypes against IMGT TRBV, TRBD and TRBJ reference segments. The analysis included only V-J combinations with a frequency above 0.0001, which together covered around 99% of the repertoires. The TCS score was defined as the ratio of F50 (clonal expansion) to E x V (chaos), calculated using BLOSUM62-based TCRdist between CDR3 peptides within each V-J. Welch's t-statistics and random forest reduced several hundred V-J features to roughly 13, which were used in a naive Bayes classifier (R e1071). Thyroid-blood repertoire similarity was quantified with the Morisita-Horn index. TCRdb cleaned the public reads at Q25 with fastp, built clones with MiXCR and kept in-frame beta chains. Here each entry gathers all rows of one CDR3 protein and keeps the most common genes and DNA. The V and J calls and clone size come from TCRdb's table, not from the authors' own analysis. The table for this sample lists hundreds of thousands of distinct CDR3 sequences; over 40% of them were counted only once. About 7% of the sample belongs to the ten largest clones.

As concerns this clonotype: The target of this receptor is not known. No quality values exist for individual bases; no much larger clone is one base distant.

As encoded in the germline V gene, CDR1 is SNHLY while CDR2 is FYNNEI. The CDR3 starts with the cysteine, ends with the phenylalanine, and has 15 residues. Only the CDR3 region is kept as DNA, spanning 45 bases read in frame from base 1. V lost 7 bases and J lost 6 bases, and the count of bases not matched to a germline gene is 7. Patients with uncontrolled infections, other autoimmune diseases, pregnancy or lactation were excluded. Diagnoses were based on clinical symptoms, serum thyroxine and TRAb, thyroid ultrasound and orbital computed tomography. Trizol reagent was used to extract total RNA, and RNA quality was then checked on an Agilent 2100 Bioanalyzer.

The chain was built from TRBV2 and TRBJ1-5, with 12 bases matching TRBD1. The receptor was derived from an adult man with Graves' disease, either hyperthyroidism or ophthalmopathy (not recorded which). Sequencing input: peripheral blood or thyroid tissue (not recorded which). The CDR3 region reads CASKPGQGASQPQHF. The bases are TGTGCCAGCAAACCGGGACAGGGGGCCAGTCAGCCCCAGCATTTT.